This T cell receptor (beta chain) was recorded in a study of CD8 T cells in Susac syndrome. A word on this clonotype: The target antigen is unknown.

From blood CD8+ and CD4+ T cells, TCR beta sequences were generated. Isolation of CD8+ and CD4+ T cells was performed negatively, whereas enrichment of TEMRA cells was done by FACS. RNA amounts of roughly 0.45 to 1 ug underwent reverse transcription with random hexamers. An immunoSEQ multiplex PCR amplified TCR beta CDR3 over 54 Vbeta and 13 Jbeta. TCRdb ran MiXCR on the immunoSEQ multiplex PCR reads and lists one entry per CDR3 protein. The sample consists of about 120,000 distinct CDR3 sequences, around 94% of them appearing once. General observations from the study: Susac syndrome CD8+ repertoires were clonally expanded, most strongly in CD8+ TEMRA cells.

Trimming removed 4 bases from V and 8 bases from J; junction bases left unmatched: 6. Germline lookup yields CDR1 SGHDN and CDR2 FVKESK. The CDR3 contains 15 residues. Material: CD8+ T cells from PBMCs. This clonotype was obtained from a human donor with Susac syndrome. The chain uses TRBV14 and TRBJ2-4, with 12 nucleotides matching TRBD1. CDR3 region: CASSRDRGPGYIQYF. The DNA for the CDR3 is TGTGCCAGCAGCCGGGACAGGGGGCCGGGGTACATTCAGTACTTC. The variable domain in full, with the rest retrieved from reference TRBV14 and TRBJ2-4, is EAGVTQFPSHSVIEKGQTVTLRCDPISGHDNLYWYRRVMGKEIKFLLHFVKESKQDESGMPNNRFLAERTGGTYSTLKVQPAELEDSGVYFCASSRDRGPGYIQYFGAGTRLSVL.